This note documents a single TCR beta chain sequence. Antigen: not known. The data stem from a study of T-cell reconstitution after alpha-beta-depleted transplantation in children. Study-wide results and limits: Diversity and T-cell counts at one year after transplant derived mostly from new T cells. Where some patients showed high TCRbeta diversity at day 60, it came from recipient T cells and thymic progenitors that had survived. Reportedly, roughly two months post-transplant, alpha-beta T cells arose from several hundred expanded graft clones.

It was with unique molecular identifiers that the TCRbeta library was prepared. TCRdb reprocessed the PCR reads with MiXCR, giving one entry per CDR3 protein. The repertoire holds about 260,000 distinct CDR3 sequences, with under 14% as singletons. The CDR3 covers 14 residues. CDR1 and CDR2 from the germline V gene are GTSNPN and SVGIG (reference sequence). V was clipped by 2 bases and J by 7 bases; unmatched bases: 7. V and J are TRBV30 and TRBJ2-4, with 8 bases fitting TRBD2. The source of this sequence is a male patient between 2 and 15 years old who had a stem cell transplant for chronic granulomatous disease, so the T cells may come from the graft donor. Sequencing was performed on peripheral blood, taken 180 days after TCRalphabeta/CD19-depleted stem cell transplant. CDR3 sequence (DNA): TGTGCCTGGAGTTTCGCGGGAGGAGGTAACATTCAGTACTTC. Encoded protein: CAWSFAGGGNIQYF.